This TCR beta chain was sequenced during a study of response to subunit inactivated influenza vaccine. Study findings and constraints: A suggestion made by the authors is that each seasonal influenza vaccination recruits few new T cells.

TCRdb re-called the RT-PCR reads with MiXCR, one entry per CDR3 protein. The top ten clones hold about a tenth of a sample with 300,000 to 350,000 distinct CDR3 sequences, roughly 20% of them seen once. In regard to this clonotype: The antigen remains undetermined.

The sequence derives from a man between 50 and 69 years old who received an inactivated influenza vaccine. Sample: PBMCs from blood, taken approximately 22 months after vaccination.

CDR3 nucleotides: TGTGCCAGCAGCTTGGGACAGGGCGAAAACACCGGGGAGCTGTTTTTT. Its translation is CASSLGQGENTGELFF. The rearrangement uses TRBV7-9 and TRBJ2-2, with TRBD1 matching over 9 bases. Trimming took 3 bases from V and 2 from J; bases not matched to a gene: 4. The CDR3 is 16 residues long. CDR1 is SEHNR and CDR2 is FQNEAQ in the germline V gene (reference sequence).